Below are 18 T cell receptor beta chains sequenced from a single sample in a study of response to subunit inactivated influenza vaccine. TCRdb processed the RT-PCR reads anew with MiXCR; each CDR3 protein has one entry. The sample has fewer than 200,000 distinct CDR3 sequences, around 9% seen once. The material sequenced was non-naive T cells sorted from PBMCs, taken on the day of vaccination. These receptors came from a man in his forties or fifties who received an inactivated influenza vaccine.

This clonotype occurred many times. V is TRBV12-3 or TRBV12-4 and J is TRBJ2-5; D is ambiguous. V lost 4 bases to trimming and J lost 10 bases, with 13 bases between them. The CDR3 spans 12 residues. DNA of the CDR3: TGTGCCAGCAGTTCCGCCGCTTTCGACCAGTACTTC. Amino acids: CASSSAAFDQYF.

The genes are TRBV18 and TRBJ2-7; 8 bases align to TRBD1. CDR3 length: 14 residues. The germline V gene encodes CDR1 KGHSH and CDR2 LQKENI. Germline trimming cut 6 bases from V and 4 bases from J; bases unmatched to any gene: 8. This CDR3 is CASSQRQGLYEQYF. The DNA for the CDR3 is TGTGCCAGCTCCCAAAGACAGGGGTTATACGAGCAGTACTTC.

The chain joins TRBV9 to TRBJ2-5; D tentatively fits TRBD1 or TRBD2 (5 bases each). Trimming cost V 0 bases and J 1 base, with 10 bases left between them. The CDR3 has 15 residues. Germline V gene sequence: CDR1 SGDLS, CDR2 YYNGEE. The CDR3 DNA follows: TGTGCCAGCAGCGTAGCTCCAGGGACCCAAGAGACCCAGTACTTC. This gives the protein CASSVAPGTQETQYF.

This clonotype is labeled as medium-sized. This rearrangement joins TRBV7-9 to TRBJ2-1; D is uncertain. CDR1 is SEHNR and CDR2 is FQNEAQ in the germline V gene (reference sequence). With 1 base removed from V and 10 bases from J, the gap between germline ends came to 8 bases. This CDR3 has 12 amino acids. The CDR3 loop is CASSLGGGEQFF. CDR3 DNA: TGTGCCAGCAGCTTAGGGGGTGGGGAGCAGTTCTTC.

This clonotype was seen many times. This chain connects TRBV6-5 to TRBJ1-1; D remains ambiguous. Germline assignment: CDR1 MNHEY and CDR2 SVGAGI. There are 15 residues in the CDR3. The germline V and J ends were trimmed by 4 bases and 0 bases, with 12 bases remaining between them. This CDR3 reads CASSSYPGMNTEAFF. CDR3 nucleotides: TGTGCCAGCAGTTCTTACCCGGGCATGAACACTGAAGCTTTCTTT.

This clonotype was seen at least ten times. The chain couples TRBV12-3 or TRBV12-4 to TRBJ1-6, with TRBD1 matching over 8 bases. The CDR3 loop spans 15 amino acids. V lost 5 bases and J lost 7; bases outside the gene matches: 7. The DNA for the CDR3 is TGTGCCAGCAGTGTCCAGACAGGGGTGAATTCACCCCTCCACTTT. Its protein is CASSVQTGVNSPLHF.

This clonotype appeared many times. The chain employs TRBV10-3 and TRBJ1-1; D remains unclear. The length of the CDR3 is 13 residues. Per the germline V gene, CDR1 is ENHRY and CDR2 is SYGVKD. V was pared by 10 bases and J by 1 base, with 13 bases between. The CDR3 bases are TGTGCCAACCAAGGGAACAGGAACACTGAAGCTTTCTTT. It translates to CANQGNRNTEAFF.

This clonotype has more than one count but fewer than ten. The chain recombines TRBV12-3 or TRBV12-4 with TRBJ1-5, with a weak D call TRBD1 (5 bases). CDR3 size: 14 residues. Trimming removed 8 bases from V and 2 bases from J, with 13 bases in between. In DNA form, the CDR3 reads TGTGCCAGCGGGGACTCCTGGGGCAATCAGCCCCAGCATTTT. Protein sequence: CASGDSWGNQPQHF.

This clonotype was counted many times. CDR3 amino acids: CASSLWGGQRNTEAFF. The CDR3 DNA reads TGCGCCAGCAGCTTGTGGGGGGGACAGAGGAACACTGAAGCTTTCTTT. The chain has TRBV5-1 and TRBJ1-1; TRBD1 agrees at 7 bases. The CDR3 contains 16 residues. The trim removed 1 base at V and 1 base at J, leaving 7 bases unmatched. Per germline, CDR1 SGHRS and CDR2 YFSETQ.

This clonotype appeared many times. This chain links TRBV9 with TRBJ2-3; the match to TRBD2 covers 9 bases. Trimming cost V 2 bases and J 7 bases; bases outside gene matches: 11. Germline lookup yields CDR1 SGDLS and CDR2 YYNGEE. The length of the CDR3 is 16 residues. CDR3 sequence reads: CASSVVPSGAGNTQYF. The CDR3 bases are TGTGCCAGCAGCGTTGTCCCTAGCGGGGCGGGGAATACGCAGTATTTT.

J is TRBJ2-5 and V is TRBV30, with D maybe TRBD2 (6 bases). Looked up from germline, CDR1 is GTSNPN and CDR2 is SVGIG (reference sequence). The CDR3 is made up of 14 amino acids. Trimming removed 0 bases from V and 4 bases from J, with 12 bases in between. The CDR3 DNA is TGTGCCTGGAGTGTGGGAGGAGCCGGAGAGACCCAGTACTTC. It yields the protein CAWSVGGAGETQYF.

This clonotype was counted a few times. The V and J genes are TRBV15 and TRBJ2-7; D possibly uses TRBD1 or TRBD2 (8 bases each). Germline CDR1 is LNHNV and CDR2 is YYDKDF (reference sequence). The CDR3 runs 15 residues. Trimming took off 0 bases at V and 6 bases at J, with 15 bases between the two ends. CDR3 DNA sequence: TGTGCCACCAGCAGAGATAGCGGGACAGGTGGCGAGCAGTACTTC. This codes for CATSRDSGTGGEQYF.

This clonotype has just a few counts. This rearrangement joins TRBV7-2 to TRBJ2-5; D may be TRBD1 (6 bases). Per germline, CDR1 SGHTA and CDR2 FQGNSA. Trimming removed 2 bases at V and 3 bases at J, with 10 bases between. The CDR3 is 14 amino acids. Here the CDR3 reads CASSLFRTEETQYF. CDR3 DNA: TGTGCCAGCAGCTTATTCCGGACAGAAGAGACCCAGTACTTC.

The chain carries TRBV24-1 and TRBJ2-2, with a tentative D call TRBD1 (5 bases). The germline CDR1 and CDR2 sequences are KGHDR and SFDVKD. V was pared by 9 bases and J by 0 bases, with 16 bases between. The CDR3 has 16 amino acids. CDR3: CATGARRHANTGELFF. The CDR3 coding sequence is TGTGCCACCGGGGCCAGGCGTCACGCGAACACCGGGGAGCTGTTTTTT.

Many counts were recorded for this clonotype. This chain connects TRBV6-5 to TRBJ2-1; D is perhaps TRBD1 (5 bases). The V gene's germline CDR1 is MNHEY and CDR2 SVGAGI. V lost 4 bases and J 2 bases, leaving 12 bases between the germline ends. This CDR3 is 15 amino acids long. The CDR3 bases are TGTGCCAGCAGTTTACGGTCAGGGCCCTACAATGAGCAGTTCTTC. It is translated as CASSLRSGPYNEQFF.

This clonotype was detected a few times. The chain couples TRBV24-1 to TRBJ2-5, with 7 bases that match TRBD2. In germline, CDR1 is KGHDR, CDR2 SFDVKD. V lost 3 bases, J lost 5 bases, and 11 bases stayed unmatched. The CDR3 loop spans 16 amino acids. The CDR3 is CATSDRLDTSVETQYF. The CDR3 DNA follows: TGTGCCACCAGTGATCGCCTTGATACTAGCGTGGAGACCCAGTACTTC.

This clonotype was seen only a few times. The chain couples TRBV12-3 or TRBV12-4 to TRBJ2-2; no reliable D call. The CDR3 runs 17 residues. V lost 3 bases, J lost 6 bases, and 20 bases lay in between. This chain's CDR3 is CASSLFPATNVAGELFF. In nucleotides, the CDR3 is TGTGCCAGCAGTTTGTTCCCGGCCACGAATGTCGCCGGGGAGCTGTTTTTT.

A word on this clonotype: A single base separates this from a much larger clone, so it may be a read error. This sequence joins TRBV5-1 and TRBJ2-2, with 9 bases matching TRBD2. The CDR3 loop spans 16 amino acids. The germline V gene has CDR1 SGHRS and CDR2 YFSETQ. DNA for the CDR3: TGCGCCTGCAGCCTAAGGCTAGCGGGAAACACCGGGGAGCTGTTTTTT. Its protein is CACSLRLAGNTGELFF.